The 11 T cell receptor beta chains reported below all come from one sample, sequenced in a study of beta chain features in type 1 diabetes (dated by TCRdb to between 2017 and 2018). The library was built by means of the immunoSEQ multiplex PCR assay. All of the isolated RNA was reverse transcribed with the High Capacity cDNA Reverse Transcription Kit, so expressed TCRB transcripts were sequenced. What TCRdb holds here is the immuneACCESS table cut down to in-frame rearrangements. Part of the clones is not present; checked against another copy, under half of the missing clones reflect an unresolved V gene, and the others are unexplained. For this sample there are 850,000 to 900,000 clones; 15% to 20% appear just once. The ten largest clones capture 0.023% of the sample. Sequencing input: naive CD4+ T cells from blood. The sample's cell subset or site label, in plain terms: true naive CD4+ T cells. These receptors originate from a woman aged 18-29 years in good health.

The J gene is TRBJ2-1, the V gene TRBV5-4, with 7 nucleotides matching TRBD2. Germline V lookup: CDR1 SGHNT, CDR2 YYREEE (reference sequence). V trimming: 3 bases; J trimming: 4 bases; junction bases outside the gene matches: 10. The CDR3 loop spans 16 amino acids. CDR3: CASSSRLARGYNEQFF. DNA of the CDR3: TGTGCCAGCAGCTCGCGACTAGCAAGAGGTTACAATGAGCAGTTCTTC.

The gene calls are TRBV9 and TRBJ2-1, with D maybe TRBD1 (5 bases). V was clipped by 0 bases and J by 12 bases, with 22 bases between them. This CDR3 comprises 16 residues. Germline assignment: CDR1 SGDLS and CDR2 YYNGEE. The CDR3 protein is CASSVVGRWGMGPQFF. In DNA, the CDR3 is TGTGCCAGCAGCGTAGTTGGCAGGTGGGGAATGGGGCCGCAGTTCTTC.

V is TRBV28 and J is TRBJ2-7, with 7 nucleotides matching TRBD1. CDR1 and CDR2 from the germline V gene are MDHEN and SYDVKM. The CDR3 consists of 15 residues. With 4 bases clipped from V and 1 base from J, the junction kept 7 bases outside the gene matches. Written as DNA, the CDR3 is TGTGCCAGCAGTTCCGCCGGGACAGAGTCCTACGAGCAGTACTTC. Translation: CASSSAGTESYEQYF.

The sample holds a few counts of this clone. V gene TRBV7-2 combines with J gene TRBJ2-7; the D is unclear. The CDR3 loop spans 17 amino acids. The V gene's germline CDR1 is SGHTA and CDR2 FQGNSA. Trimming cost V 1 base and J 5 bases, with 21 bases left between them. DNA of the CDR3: TGTGCCAGCAGCTTAGAACGCGAGATAGCAGTTCACCACGAGCAGTACTTC. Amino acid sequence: CASSLEREIAVHHEQYF.

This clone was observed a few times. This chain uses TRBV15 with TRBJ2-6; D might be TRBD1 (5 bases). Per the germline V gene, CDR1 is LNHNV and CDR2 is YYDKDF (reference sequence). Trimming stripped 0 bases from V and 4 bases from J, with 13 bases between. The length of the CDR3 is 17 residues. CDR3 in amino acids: CATSRDRLGVGANVLTF. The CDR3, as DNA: TGTGCCACCAGCAGAGATCGATTAGGGGTCGGGGCCAACGTCCTGACTTTC.

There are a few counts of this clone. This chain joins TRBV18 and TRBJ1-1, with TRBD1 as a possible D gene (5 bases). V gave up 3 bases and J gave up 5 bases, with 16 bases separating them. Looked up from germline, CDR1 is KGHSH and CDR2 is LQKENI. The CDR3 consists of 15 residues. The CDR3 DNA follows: TGTGCCAGCTCACCCGTACTTAAGGGGCAGACTGAAGCTTTCTTT. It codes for CASSPVLKGQTEAFF.

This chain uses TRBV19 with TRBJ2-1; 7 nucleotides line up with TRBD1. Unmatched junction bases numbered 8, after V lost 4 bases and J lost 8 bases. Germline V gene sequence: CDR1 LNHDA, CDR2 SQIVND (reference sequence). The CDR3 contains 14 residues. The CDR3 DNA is TGTGCCAGTAGTACAGACAGGGTAATATATGAGCAGTTCTTC. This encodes CASSTDRVIYEQFF. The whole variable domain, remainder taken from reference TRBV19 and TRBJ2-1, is DGGITQSPKYLFRKEGQNVTLSCEQNLNHDAMYWYRQDPGQGLRLIYYSQIVNDFQKGDIAEGYSVSREKKESFPLTVTSAQKNPTAFYLCASSTDRVIYEQFFGPGTRLTVL.

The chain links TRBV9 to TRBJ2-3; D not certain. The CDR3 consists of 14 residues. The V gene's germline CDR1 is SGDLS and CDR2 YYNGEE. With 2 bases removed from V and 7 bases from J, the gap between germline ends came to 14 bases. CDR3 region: CASSVAPQQNTQYF. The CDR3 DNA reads TGTGCCAGCAGCGTGGCCCCACAGCAAAATACGCAGTATTTT.

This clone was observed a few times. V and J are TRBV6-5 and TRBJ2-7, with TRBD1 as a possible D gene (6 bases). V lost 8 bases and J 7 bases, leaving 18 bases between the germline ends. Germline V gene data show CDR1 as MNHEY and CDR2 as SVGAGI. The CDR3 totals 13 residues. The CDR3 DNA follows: TGTGCCAGCCGGGACATGGGCTTAGTAGAGCAGTACTTC. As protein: CASRDMGLVEQYF.

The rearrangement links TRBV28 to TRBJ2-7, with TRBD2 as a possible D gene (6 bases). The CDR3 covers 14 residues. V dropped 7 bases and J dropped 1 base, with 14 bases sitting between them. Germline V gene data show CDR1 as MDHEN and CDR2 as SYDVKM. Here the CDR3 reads CASTKSGGSYEQYF. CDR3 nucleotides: TGTGCCAGCACCAAATCCGGGGGTTCCTACGAGCAGTACTTC. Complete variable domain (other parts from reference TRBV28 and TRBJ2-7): DVKVTQSSRYLVKRTGEKVFLECVQDMDHENMFWYRQDPGLGLRLIYFSYDVKMKEKGDIPEGYSVSREKKERFSLILESASTNQTSMYLCASTKSGGSYEQYFGPGTRLTVT.

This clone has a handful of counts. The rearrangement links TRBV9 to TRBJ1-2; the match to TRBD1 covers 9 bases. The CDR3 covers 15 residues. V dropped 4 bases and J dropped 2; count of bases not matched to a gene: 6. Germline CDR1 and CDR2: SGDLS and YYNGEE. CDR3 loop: CASSPQGALNYGYTF. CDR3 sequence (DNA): TGTGCCAGCAGCCCACAGGGGGCTCTCAACTATGGCTACACCTTC. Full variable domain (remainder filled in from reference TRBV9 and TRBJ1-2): DSGVTQTPKHLITATGQRVTLRCSPRSGDLSVYWYQQSLDQGLQFLIQYYNGEERAKGNILERFSAQQFPDLHSELNLSSLELGDSALYFCASSPQGALNYGYTFGSGTRLTVV.